What follows are 21 T cell receptor beta chains derived from one specimen sequenced in a study of immune evolution from preneoplasia to lung adenocarcinoma. Measured with immunoSEQ multiplex PCR; TCRdb has only the in-frame clones, and not every one. Found here are 9,500 to 10,000 clones, roughly 91% of them singletons; the top ten hold just under 3%. What was sequenced was FFPE invasive lung adenocarcinoma tissue. The origin of the receptors is a person between 70 and 80 years old with invasive lung adenocarcinoma. Some clones in this sample may be carry-over from other donors' samples.

This clone is labeled as medium-sized. The chain uses TRBV6-5 and TRBJ1-1, with a tentative D call TRBD1 (6 bases). The CDR3 consists of 13 residues. Per the germline V gene, CDR1 is MNHEY and CDR2 is SVGAGI. The V end lost 5 bases, the J end lost 11 bases, and 18 bases lay between the germline ends. The DNA for the CDR3 is TGTGCCAGCAGTGGGAAATGGCAGGGGATGGCTTTCTTT. Protein: CASSGKWQGMAFF.

V and J are TRBV30 and TRBJ2-2; 7 nucleotides align to TRBD1. Germline CDR1 is GTSNPN and CDR2 is SVGIG (reference sequence). V gave up 3 bases and J gave up 3 bases; unmatched junction bases: 4. The CDR3 has 14 amino acids. This CDR3 is CAWRRGQDTGELFF. CDR3 DNA: TGTGCCTGGAGGAGGGGGCAGGACACCGGGGAGCTGTTTTTT.

The genes are TRBV29-1 and TRBJ2-2; TRBD1 matches 10 bases. This CDR3 contains 14 residues. The V segment lost 4 bases and the J segment 3 bases; nucleotides outside the gene matches: 2. Germline CDR1 and CDR2: SQVTM and ANQGSEA. This CDR3 is CSVGQGAHTGELFF. DNA of the CDR3: TGCAGCGTTGGACAGGGGGCCCACACCGGGGAGCTGTTTTTT.

This chain links TRBV11-3 with TRBJ2-7; D unresolved. CDR3 length equals 13 residues. With 0 bases removed from V and 7 bases from J, the gap between germline ends came to 10 bases. CDR1 and CDR2 from the germline V gene are SGHNT and YENEEA. The CDR3 DNA is TGTGCCAGCAGCTTAGATTTTTCCAGGGAGCAGTACTTC. It translates to CASSLDFSREQYF.

V gene TRBV18 combines with J gene TRBJ2-3, with D possibly matching TRBD2 (6 bases). The CDR3 spans 16 residues. V lost 2 bases and J lost 0, with 12 bases in between. Germline assignment: CDR1 KGHSH and CDR2 LQKENI. The CDR3 region is CASSPGRESSTDTQYF. DNA of the CDR3: TGTGCCAGCTCACCAGGTCGGGAGAGTAGCACAGATACGCAGTATTTT.

The chain recombines TRBV2 with TRBJ2-7, with D hard to call. V lost 5 bases and J 2 bases, leaving 10 bases between the germline ends. Germline lookup yields CDR1 SNHLY and CDR2 FYNNEI. The CDR3 consists of 13 residues. CDR3 sequence (DNA): TGTGCCAGCAGTCCCGAGATAACCTACGAGCAGTACTTC. Residues: CASSPEITYEQYF.

The V call is TRBV2, the J call TRBJ2-7; D not certain. V lost 4 bases to trimming and J lost 0 bases, with 7 bases between them. The V gene's germline CDR1 is SNHLY and CDR2 FYNNEI. CDR3 length: 13 residues. The CDR3 sequence: CASSVRASYEQYF. DNA for the CDR3: TGTGCCAGCAGTGTTCGGGCCTCCTACGAGCAGTACTTC.

The J gene is TRBJ2-5, the V gene TRBV5-1, with D possibly matching TRBD2 (6 bases). The CDR3 covers 15 residues. Trimming pared 0 bases from V and 2 bases from J, leaving 11 bases between. Per the germline V gene, CDR1 is SGHRS and CDR2 is YFSETQ. DNA of the CDR3: TGCGCCAGCAGCTTGGGGACTAATTCTCAAGAGACCCAGTACTTC. Translation gives CASSLGTNSQETQYF.

The V and J genes are TRBV11-3 and TRBJ2-3; 11 bases align to TRBD2. The CDR3 sequence is 15 residues long. Germline trimming cut 11 bases from V and 2 bases from J; bases unmatched to any gene: 9. Germline assignment: CDR1 SGHNT and CDR2 YENEEA. The CDR3 region has the DNA TGTGCCGGGGGCTGGACTAGCGGGCACACAGATACGCAGTATTTT. Translation gives CAGGWTSGHTDTQYF.

This chain joins TRBV9 and TRBJ1-1; D might be TRBD1 (6 bases). In germline, CDR1 is SGDLS, CDR2 YYNGEE. The CDR3 totals 15 residues. Deletions cut 0 bases from V and 0 bases from J, with 9 bases between. The CDR3 sequence is CASSVEGVMNTEAFF. CDR3 nucleotide sequence: TGTGCCAGCAGCGTAGAGGGGGTCATGAACACTGAAGCTTTCTTT.

CDR3 in amino acids: CATSRSPGPMNTEAFF. In DNA, the CDR3 is TGTGCCACCAGCAGATCCCCAGGACCCATGAACACTGAAGCTTTCTTT. J is TRBJ1-1 and V is TRBV15; the D is unclear. Germline CDR1 reads LNHNV; CDR2 reads YYDKDF (reference sequence). V was clipped by 2 bases and J by 0 bases, with 13 bases between them. The CDR3 is made up of 16 amino acids.

CDR3 sequence reads: CASSLSNTEAFF. The CDR3 nucleotides read TGTGCCAGCAGTTTATCGAACACTGAAGCTTTCTTT. V gene TRBV28 combines with J gene TRBJ1-1, with D unclear. The V gene's germline CDR1 is MDHEN and CDR2 SYDVKM. The V gene lost 1 base and the J gene lost 1 base, with 1 base spanning the gap. There are 12 residues in the CDR3.

V usage is TRBV18 and J usage is TRBJ2-1, with 7 bases lining up with TRBD1. The trim removed 3 bases at V and 9 bases at J, leaving 11 bases unmatched. Looked up from germline, CDR1 is KGHSH and CDR2 is LQKENI. CDR3 length: 15 residues. CDR3 residues: CASSPTIDRASEQFF. CDR3 in DNA: TGTGCCAGCTCACCGACAATCGACAGGGCTAGTGAGCAGTTCTTC.

The V and J genes are TRBV11-1 and TRBJ1-2, with D possibly matching TRBD1 (6 bases). V was trimmed by 5 bases and J by 0 bases, leaving 7 bases between them. CDR3 length equals 13 residues. Germline lookup yields CDR1 SGHAT and CDR2 FQDESV (reference sequence). CDR3 amino acids: CASSRQANYGYTF. CDR3 nucleotides: TGTGCCAGCAGCCGACAGGCTAACTATGGCTACACCTTC.

The CDR3 DNA follows: TGTGCCAGCAGCCAAAGGGCTAGCGGGGGCCCTAGCACAGATACGCAGTATTTT. Translating gives CASSQRASGGPSTDTQYF. The chain links TRBV4-2 to TRBJ2-3, with 10 bases that match TRBD2. The CDR3 consists of 18 residues. Trimming cost V 2 bases and J 0 bases; bases outside gene matches: 8. Germline CDR1 and CDR2: LGHNA and YNFKEQ.

The rearrangement joins TRBV4-1 to TRBJ2-7; maybe TRBD2 (5 bases). V gave up 0 bases and J gave up 3 bases, with 15 bases separating them. Germline V CDR1 and CDR2: MGHRA, YSYEKL. The CDR3 consists of 16 residues. CDR3 region: CASSQEAGALGYEQYF. DNA for the CDR3: TGCGCCAGCAGCCAAGAGGCGGGTGCCTTGGGCTACGAGCAGTACTTC.

This chain joins TRBV11-2 and TRBJ2-3, with D possibly being TRBD2 (6 bases). V dropped 4 bases and J dropped 0 bases, with 11 bases sitting between them. Germline V lookup: CDR1 SGHAT, CDR2 FQNNGV. This CDR3 contains 15 residues. The CDR3 region has the DNA TGTGCCAGCAGCTATCTCGGGGGAAGCACAGATACGCAGTATTTT. As protein: CASSYLGGSTDTQYF.

The chain joins TRBV6-1 to TRBJ2-3, with D possibly being TRBD2 (6 bases). Germline assignment: CDR1 MNHNS and CDR2 SASEGT. V lost 0 bases to trimming and J lost 0 bases, with 13 bases between them. The CDR3 has 17 amino acids. The CDR3 loop is CASSEAFTGTSTDTQYF. As DNA, the CDR3 is TGTGCCAGCAGTGAAGCGTTTACGGGGACTAGCACAGATACGCAGTATTTT.

This clone has just one count. V is TRBV11-3 and J is TRBJ2-3; D gene uncertain. The CDR3 spans 12 residues. Trimming cost V 5 bases and J 5 bases, with 8 bases left between them. Per the germline V gene, CDR1 is SGHNT and CDR2 is YENEEA. The CDR3 region has the DNA TGTGCCAGCAGCCGAGTCGGAGATACGCAGTATTTT. Translating it yields CASSRVGDTQYF. The full variable domain, in which reference TRBV11-3 and TRBJ2-3 provide the parts outside the CDR3, is EAGVVQSPRYKIIEKKQPVAFWCNPISGHNTLYWYLQNLGQGPELLIRYENEEAVDDSQLPKDRFSAERLKGVDSTLKIQPAELGDSAVYLCASSRVGDTQYFGPGTRLTVL.

The rearrangement links TRBV28 to TRBJ1-5; D call uncertain. V was cut by 3 bases and J by 3 bases, with 9 bases left in between. The germline V gene has CDR1 MDHEN and CDR2 SYDVKM. The CDR3 is made up of 14 amino acids. The CDR3 nucleotides are TGTGCCAGCAGTTTTGGAGGTATCAATCAGCCCCAGCATTTT. This encodes CASSFGGINQPQHF.

The chain employs TRBV5-5 and TRBJ2-3; 9 positions match TRBD1. The CDR3 runs 14 residues. The J segment lost 3 bases and the V segment lost 5 bases, leaving 4 bases of the junction unmatched. Germline-derived CDR1 and CDR2 are SGHKS and YYEKEE (reference sequence). CDR3 nucleotide sequence: TGTGCCAGCAGGCGGGACAGGGTAACAGATACGCAGTATTTT. This translates into CASRRDRVTDTQYF.